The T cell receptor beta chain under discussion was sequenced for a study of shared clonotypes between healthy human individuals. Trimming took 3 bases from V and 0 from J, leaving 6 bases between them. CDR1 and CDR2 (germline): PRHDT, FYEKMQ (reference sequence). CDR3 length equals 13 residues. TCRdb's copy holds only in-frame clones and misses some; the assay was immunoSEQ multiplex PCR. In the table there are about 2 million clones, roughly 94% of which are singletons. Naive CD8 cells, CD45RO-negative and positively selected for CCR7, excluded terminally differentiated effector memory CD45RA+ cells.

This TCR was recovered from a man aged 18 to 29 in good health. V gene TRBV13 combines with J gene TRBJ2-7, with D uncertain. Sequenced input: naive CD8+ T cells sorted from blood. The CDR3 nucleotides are TGTGCCAGCAGCTTCGACACCTCCTACGAGCAGTACTTC. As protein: CASSFDTSYEQYF.